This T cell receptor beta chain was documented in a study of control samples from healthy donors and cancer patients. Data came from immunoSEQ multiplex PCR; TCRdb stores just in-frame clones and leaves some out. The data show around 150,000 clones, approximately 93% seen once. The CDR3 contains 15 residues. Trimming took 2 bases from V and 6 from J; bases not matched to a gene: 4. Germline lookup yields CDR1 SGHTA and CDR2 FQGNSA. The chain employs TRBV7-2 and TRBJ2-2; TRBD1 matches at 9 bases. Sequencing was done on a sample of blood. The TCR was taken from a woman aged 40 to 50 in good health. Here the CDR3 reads CASSLRDRAPGELFF. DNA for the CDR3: TGTGCCAGCAGCTTAAGGGACAGGGCCCCCGGGGAGCTGTTTTTT.